This TCR beta chain stems from a study of beta chain features in type 1 diabetes. About the research overall: All samples together contributed more than 90,000,000 sorted cells for examination.

Each of the sorted populations had a purity greater than 98%. Broader study findings: Fewer insertions but more deletions were seen at VDJ junctions in type 1 diabetes patients. In all four CD4+ subsets, TCRB CDR3 length was significantly, moderately reduced in type 1 diabetes. For patients and controls alike, PCR might favor shorter templates to the same degree.

The whole isolated RNA underwent reverse transcription, so sequencing captured expressed TCRB transcripts. Repertoires were generated with immunoSEQ multiplex PCR, while TCRdb's copy carries only in-frame clones and drops some. The table lists about 390,000 clones, over 8.5% of them singletons. This clone was seen only a few times. Its antigen is unknown. Looked up from germline, CDR1 is MNHNY and CDR2 is SVGAGI (reference sequence). With V trimmed by 9 bases and J by 3 bases, 5 bases remained unmatched. The length of the CDR3 is 15 residues. The V and J genes are TRBV6-6 and TRBJ2-2, with TRBD2 matching 12 bases. The sample was central memory CD4+ T cells from blood. This clonotype originated in a young man with type 1 diabetes. DNA for the CDR3: TGTGCCAGTCAGCGACTAGCGGGAGACACCGGGGAGCTGTTTTTT. This encodes CASQRLAGDTGELFF.